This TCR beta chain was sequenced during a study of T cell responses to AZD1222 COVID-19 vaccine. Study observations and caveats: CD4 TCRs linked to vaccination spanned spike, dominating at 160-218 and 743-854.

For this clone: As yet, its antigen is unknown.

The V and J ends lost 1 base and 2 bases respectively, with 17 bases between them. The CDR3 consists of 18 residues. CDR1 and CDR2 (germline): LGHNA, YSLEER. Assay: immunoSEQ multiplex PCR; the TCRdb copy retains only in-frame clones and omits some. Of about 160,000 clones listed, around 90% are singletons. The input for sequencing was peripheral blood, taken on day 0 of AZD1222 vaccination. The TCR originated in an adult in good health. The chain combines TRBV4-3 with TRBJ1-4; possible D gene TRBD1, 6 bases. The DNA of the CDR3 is TGCGCCAGCAGCCAAGCGACAGGCCCGGGGCTTACTAATGAAAAACTGTTTTTT. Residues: CASSQATGPGLTNEKLFF.